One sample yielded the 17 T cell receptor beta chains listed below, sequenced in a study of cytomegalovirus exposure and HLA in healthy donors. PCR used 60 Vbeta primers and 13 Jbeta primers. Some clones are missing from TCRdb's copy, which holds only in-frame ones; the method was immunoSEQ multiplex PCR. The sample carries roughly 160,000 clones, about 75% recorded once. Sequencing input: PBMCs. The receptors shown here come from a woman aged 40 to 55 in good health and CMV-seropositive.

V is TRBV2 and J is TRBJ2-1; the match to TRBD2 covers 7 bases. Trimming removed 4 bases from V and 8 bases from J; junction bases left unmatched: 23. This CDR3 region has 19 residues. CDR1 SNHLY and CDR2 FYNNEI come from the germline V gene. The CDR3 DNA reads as TGTGCCAGCAGTGGACTAGCACCTATTTTTTTGAGTCATCGGGATGAGCAGTTCTTC. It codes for CASSGLAPIFLSHRDEQFF.

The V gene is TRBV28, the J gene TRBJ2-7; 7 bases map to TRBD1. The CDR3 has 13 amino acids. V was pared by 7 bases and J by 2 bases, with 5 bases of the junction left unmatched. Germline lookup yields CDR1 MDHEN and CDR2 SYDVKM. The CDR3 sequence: CASIRDRPYEQYF. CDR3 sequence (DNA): TGTGCCAGCATCCGGGACAGACCCTACGAGCAGTACTTC.

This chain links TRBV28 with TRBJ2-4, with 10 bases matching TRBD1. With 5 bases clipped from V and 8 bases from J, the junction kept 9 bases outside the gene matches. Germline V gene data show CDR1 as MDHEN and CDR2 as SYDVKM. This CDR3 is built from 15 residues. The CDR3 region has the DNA TGTGCCAGCAGTGCCCTGACAGGGGGCGCGTACATTCAGTACTTC. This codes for CASSALTGGAYIQYF.

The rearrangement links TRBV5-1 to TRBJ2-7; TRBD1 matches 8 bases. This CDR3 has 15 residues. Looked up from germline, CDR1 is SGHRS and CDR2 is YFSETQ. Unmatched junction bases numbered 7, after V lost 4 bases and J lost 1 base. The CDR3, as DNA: TGCGCCAGCAGCCTGGGACAGGCCCTTTCCTACGAGCAGTACTTC. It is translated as CASSLGQALSYEQYF.

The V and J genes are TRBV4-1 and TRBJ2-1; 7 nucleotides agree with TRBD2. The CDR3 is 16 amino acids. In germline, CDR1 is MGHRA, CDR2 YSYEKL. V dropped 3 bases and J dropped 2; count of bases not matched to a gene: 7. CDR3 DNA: TGCGCCAGCAGCCATGAACGGGAGGTTACCTACAATGAGCAGTTCTTC. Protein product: CASSHEREVTYNEQFF.

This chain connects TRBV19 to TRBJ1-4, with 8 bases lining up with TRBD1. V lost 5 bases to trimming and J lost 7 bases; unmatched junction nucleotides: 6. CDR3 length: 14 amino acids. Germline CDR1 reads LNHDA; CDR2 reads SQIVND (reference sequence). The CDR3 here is CASSGGGTGEKLFF. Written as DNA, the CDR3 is TGTGCCAGTAGTGGGGGCGGGACAGGTGAAAAACTGTTTTTT.

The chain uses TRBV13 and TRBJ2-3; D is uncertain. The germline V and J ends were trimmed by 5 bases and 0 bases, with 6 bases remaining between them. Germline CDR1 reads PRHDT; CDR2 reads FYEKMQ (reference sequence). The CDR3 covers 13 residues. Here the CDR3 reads CASSPLSTDTQYF. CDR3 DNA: TGTGCCAGCAGCCCCCTTAGCACAGATACGCAGTATTTT.

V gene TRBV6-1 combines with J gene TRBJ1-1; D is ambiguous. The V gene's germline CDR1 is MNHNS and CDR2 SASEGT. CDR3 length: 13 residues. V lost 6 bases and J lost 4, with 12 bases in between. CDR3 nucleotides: TGTGCCAGCAGACCCATAGCGCCCACTGAAGCTTTCTTT. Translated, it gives CASRPIAPTEAFF.

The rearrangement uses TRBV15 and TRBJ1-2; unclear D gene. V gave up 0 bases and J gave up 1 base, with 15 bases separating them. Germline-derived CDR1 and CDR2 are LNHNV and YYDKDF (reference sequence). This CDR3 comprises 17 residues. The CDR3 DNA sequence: TGTGCCACCAGCAGAGATGGTCGGCCAGCGGTTAACTATGGCTACACCTTC. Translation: CATSRDGRPAVNYGYTF.

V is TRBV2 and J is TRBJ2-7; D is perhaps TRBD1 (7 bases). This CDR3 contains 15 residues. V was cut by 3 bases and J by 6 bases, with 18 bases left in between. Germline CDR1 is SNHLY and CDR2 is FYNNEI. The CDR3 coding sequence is TGTGCCAGCAGTGACAGGGGGGTTGCTCTGGCCGAGCAGTACTTC. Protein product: CASSDRGVALAEQYF.

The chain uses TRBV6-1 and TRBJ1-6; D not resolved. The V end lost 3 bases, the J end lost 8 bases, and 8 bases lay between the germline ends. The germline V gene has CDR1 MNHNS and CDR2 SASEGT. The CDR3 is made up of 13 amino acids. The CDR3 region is CASSDQRDSPLHF. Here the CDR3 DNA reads TGTGCCAGCAGTGATCAACGGGATTCACCCCTCCACTTT.

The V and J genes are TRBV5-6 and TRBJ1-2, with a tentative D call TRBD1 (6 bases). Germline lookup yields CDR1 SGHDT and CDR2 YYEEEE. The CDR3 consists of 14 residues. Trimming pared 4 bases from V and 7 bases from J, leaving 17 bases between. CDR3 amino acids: CASSLIGQLCGYTF. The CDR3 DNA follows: TGTGCCAGCAGCCTCATAGGACAGCTCTGTGGCTACACCTTC.

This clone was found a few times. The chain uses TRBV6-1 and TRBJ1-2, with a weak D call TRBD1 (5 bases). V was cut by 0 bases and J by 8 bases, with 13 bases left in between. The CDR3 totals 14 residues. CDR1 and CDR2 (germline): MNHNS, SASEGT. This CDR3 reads CASSEARAGRGYTF. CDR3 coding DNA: TGTGCCAGCAGTGAAGCGCGGGCAGGGAGGGGCTACACCTTC.

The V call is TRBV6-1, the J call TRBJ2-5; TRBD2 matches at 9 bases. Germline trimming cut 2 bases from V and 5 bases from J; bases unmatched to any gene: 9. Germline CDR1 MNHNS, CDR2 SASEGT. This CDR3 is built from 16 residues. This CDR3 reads CASSETGAGGGETQYF. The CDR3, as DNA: TGTGCCAGCAGTGAAACGGGGGCGGGAGGGGGGGAGACCCAGTACTTC.

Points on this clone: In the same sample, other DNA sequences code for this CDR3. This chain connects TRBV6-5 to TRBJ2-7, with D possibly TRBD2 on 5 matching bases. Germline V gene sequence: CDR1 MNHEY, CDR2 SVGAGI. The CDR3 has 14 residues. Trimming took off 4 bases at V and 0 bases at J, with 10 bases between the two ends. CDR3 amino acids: CASSSASPSYEQYF. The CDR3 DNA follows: TGTGCCAGCAGTTCCGCTAGCCCCTCCTACGAGCAGTACTTC.

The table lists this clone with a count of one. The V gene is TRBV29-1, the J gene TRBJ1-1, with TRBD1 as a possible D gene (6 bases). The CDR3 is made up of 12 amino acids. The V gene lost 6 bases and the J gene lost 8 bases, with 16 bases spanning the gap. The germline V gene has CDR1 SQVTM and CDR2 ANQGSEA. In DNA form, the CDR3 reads TGCAGCGTCCGGGGGGCAGCGCCCGAAGCTTTCTTT. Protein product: CSVRGAAPEAFF.

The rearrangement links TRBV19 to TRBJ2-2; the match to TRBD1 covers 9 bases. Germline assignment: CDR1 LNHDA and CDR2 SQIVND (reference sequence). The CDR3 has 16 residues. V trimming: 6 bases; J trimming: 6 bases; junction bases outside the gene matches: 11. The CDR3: CASSPGTGQISGELFF. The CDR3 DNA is TGTGCCAGTAGCCCCGGGACAGGGCAAATTTCCGGGGAGCTGTTTTTT.